The rows below give T cell receptor beta chains drawn from one sample of a study of blood T cell repertoires in COVID-19. The data were produced by immunoSEQ multiplex PCR, yet TCRdb's version contains in-frame clones alone and is incomplete. The sample lists about 300,000 clones, 85% occurring once. Source material: PBMCs or T cells enriched from blood (not recorded which). The source of these receptors is a woman in her forties or fifties who had recovered from COVID-19. Each CDR3 is given with its conserved first and last residue.

V	J	CDR3
TRBV9	TRBJ2-3	CASSVGAGLYTDTQYF
TRBV5-1	TRBJ1-4	CASRVGQLNEKLFF
TRBV5-5	TRBJ1-1	CASSRAGGVGTEAFF
TRBV5-1	TRBJ1-2	CASSFDTGLDGYTF
TRBV9	TRBJ2-3	CASSVEERGGDTQYF
TRBV11-2	TRBJ2-1	CASSSTGTSSYNEQFF
TRBV5-1	TRBJ2-1	CASSLETSGGVIYNEQFF
TRBV25-1	TRBJ2-3	CASRKPGQGTDTQYF
TRBV18	TRBJ2-1	CASSTSSGNYDEQFF
TRBV6-5	TRBJ2-3	CASRNRGSDTQYF
TRBV5-6	TRBJ2-5	CASSLSLAGGYQETQYF
TRBV28	TRBJ2-7	CASSLSHLLFRVGEQYF
TRBV27	TRBJ2-7	CASSFRASGGKGNEQYF
TRBV12-5	TRBJ1-1	CASGLAPGLTFF
TRBV6-5	TRBJ2-1	CASSYRGGYNEQFF